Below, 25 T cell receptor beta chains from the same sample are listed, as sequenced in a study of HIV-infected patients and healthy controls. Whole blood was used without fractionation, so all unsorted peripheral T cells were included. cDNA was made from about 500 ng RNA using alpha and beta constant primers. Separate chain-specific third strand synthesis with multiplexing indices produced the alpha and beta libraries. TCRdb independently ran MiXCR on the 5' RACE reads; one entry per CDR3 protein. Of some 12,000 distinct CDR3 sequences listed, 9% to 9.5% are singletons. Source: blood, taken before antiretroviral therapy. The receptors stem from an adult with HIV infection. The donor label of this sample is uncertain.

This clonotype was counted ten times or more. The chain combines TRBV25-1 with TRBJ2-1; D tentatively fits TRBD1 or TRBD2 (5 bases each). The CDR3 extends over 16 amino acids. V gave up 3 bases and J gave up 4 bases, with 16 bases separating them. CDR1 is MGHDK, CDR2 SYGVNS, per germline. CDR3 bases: TGTGCCAGCAGTGATTGGGGGAGAGCGAGATACAATGAGCAGTTCTTC. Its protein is CASSDWGRARYNEQFF.

This CDR3 is CASSLEGAGTQETQYF. The CDR3, as DNA: TGTGCCAGCAGCTTGGAGGGGGCGGGGACTCAAGAGACCCAGTACTTC. This rearrangement joins TRBV5-4 to TRBJ2-5, with TRBD1 as a possible D gene (7 bases). The length of the CDR3 is 16 residues. Per the germline V gene, CDR1 is SGHNT and CDR2 is YYREEE (reference sequence). V was pared by 0 bases and J by 2 bases, with 14 bases between.

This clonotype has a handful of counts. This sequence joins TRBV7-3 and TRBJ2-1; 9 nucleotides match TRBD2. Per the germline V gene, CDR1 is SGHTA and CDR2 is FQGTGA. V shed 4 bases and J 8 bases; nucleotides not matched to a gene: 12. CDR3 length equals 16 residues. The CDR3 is CASSSRSSGVLDEQFF. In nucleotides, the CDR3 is TGTGCCAGCAGCTCGCGGTCTAGCGGGGTCCTCGATGAGCAGTTCTTC.

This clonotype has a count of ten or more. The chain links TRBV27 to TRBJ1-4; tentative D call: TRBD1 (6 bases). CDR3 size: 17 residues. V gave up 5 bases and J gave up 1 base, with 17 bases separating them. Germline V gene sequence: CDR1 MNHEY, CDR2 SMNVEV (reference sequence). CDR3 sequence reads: CASSLQTGWVTNEKLFF. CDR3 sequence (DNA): TGTGCCAGCAGTCTGCAGACAGGTTGGGTAACTAATGAAAAACTGTTTTTT. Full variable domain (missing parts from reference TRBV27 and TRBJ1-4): EAQVTQNPRYLITVTGKKLTVTCSQNMNHEYMSWYRQDPGLGLRQIYYSMNVEVTDKGDVPEGYKVSRKEKRNFPLILESPSPNQTSLYFCASSLQTGWVTNEKLFFGSGTQLSVL.

The CDR3 nucleotides read TGTGCCAGCAGCTTCTGGTCACGCACAGATACGCAGTATTTT. Protein: CASSFWSRTDTQYF. The rearrangement uses TRBV7-2 and TRBJ2-3; D gene uncertain. Deletions cut 3 bases from V and 1 base from J, with 8 bases between. This CDR3 has 14 amino acids. The germline gives CDR1 SGHTA, CDR2 FQGNSA.

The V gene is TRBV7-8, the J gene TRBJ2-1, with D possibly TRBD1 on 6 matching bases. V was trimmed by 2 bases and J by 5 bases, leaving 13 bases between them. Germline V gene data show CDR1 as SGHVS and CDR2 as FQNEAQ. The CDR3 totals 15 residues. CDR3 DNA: TGTGCCAGCAGCTTATCCTGGGGGCCGGACAATGAGCAGTTCTTC. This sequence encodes CASSLSWGPDNEQFF.

The CDR3 reads CASSEGLASYNEQFF. The CDR3 DNA sequence: TGTGCCAGCAGTGAGGGACTAGCCTCCTACAATGAGCAGTTCTTC. The rearrangement joins TRBV6-1 to TRBJ2-1, with 9 nucleotides matching TRBD2. Germline V gene sequence: CDR1 MNHNS, CDR2 SASEGT. V was pared by 3 bases and J by 0 bases, with 0 bases of the junction left unmatched. CDR3 size: 15 residues.

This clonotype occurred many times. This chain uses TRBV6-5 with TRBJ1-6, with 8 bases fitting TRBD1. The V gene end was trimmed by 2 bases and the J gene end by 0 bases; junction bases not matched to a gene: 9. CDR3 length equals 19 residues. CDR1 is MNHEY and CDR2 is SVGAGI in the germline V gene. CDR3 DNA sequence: TGTGCCAGCAGTTACGCGCGGACAGGGATTAGCTCCTATAATTCACCCCTCCACTTT. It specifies CASSYARTGISSYNSPLHF.

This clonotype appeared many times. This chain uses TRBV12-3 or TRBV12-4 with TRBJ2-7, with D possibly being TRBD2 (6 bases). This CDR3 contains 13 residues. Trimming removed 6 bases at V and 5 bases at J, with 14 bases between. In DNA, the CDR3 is TGTGCCAGCAGAACATCGGGGGAGGACGAGCAGTACTTC. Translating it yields CASRTSGEDEQYF.

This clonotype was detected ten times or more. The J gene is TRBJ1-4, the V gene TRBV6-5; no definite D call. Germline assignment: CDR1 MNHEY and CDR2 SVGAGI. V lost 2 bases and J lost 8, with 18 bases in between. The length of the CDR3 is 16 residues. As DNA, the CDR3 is TGTGCCAGCAGTTACGGGGTATACGGCTATGGGGAAAAACTGTTTTTT. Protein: CASSYGVYGYGEKLFF.

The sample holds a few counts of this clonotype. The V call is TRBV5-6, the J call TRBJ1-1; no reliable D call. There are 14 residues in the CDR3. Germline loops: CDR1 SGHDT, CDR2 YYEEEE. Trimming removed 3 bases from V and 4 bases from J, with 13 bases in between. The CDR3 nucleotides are TGTGCCAGCAGCTCGGACGGAGAAGGCACTGAAGCTTTCTTT. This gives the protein CASSSDGEGTEAFF.

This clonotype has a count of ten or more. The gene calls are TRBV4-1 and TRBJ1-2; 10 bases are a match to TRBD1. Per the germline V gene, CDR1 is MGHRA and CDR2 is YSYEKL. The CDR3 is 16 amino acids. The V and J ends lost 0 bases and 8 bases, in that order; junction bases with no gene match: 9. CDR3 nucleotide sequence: TGCGCCAGCAGCCAAGATCTGGACAGGGGGTCCAGGGGCTACACCTTC. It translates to CASSQDLDRGSRGYTF.

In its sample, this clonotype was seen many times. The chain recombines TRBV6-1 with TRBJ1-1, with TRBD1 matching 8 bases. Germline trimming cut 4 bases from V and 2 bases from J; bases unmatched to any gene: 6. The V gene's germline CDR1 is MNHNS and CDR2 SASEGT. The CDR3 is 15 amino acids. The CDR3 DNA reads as TGTGCCAGCAGTGGCTTGACAGGGGCAAACACTGAAGCTTTCTTT. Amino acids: CASSGLTGANTEAFF.

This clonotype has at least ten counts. The CDR3 region has the DNA TGTGCCAGCAGCTTAGGGGGAGGGAAGGGGGAGCAGTTCTTC. Protein: CASSLGGGKGEQFF. V is TRBV7-8 and J is TRBJ2-1; 7 nucleotides agree with TRBD2. CDR3 length: 14 amino acids. The germline V gene has CDR1 SGHVS and CDR2 FQNEAQ. V trimming: 1 base; J trimming: 10 bases; junction bases outside the gene matches: 7.

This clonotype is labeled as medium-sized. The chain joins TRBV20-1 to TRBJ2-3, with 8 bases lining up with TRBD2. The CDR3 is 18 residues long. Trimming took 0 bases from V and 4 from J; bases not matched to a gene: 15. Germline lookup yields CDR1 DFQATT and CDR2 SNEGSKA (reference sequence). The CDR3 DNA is TGCAGTGCTAGAGATCCAAATAGCGGGACGTCCCAATCAGATACGCAGTATTTT. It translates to CSARDPNSGTSQSDTQYF.

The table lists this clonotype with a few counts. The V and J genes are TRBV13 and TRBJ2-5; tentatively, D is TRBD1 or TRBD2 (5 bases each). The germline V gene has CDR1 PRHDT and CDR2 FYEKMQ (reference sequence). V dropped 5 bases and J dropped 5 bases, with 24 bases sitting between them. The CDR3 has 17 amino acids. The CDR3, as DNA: TGTGCCAGCAGCCCCAGGCCCGGGGAAGGGACCCTGGAGACCCAGTACTTC. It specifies CASSPRPGEGTLETQYF. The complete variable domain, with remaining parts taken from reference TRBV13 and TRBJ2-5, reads AAGVIQSPRHLIKEKRETATLKCYPIPRHDTVYWYQQGPGQDPQFLISFYEKMQSDKGSIPDRFSAQQFSDYHSELNMSSLELGDSALYFCASSPRPGEGTLETQYFGPGTRLLVL.

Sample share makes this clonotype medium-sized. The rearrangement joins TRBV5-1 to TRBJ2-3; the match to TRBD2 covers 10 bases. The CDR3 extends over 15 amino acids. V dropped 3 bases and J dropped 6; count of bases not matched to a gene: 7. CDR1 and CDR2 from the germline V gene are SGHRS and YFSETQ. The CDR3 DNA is TGCGCCAGCAGCTACGGACTAGCGGAAGCGGATACGCAGTATTTT. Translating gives CASSYGLAEADTQYF.

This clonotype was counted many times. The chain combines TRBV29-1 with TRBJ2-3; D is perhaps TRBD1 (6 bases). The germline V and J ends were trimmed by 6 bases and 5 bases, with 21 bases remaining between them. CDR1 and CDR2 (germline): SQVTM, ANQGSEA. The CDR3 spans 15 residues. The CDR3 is CSVEGDVAGLDTQYF. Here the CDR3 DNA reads TGCAGCGTCGAGGGGGATGTTGCGGGTTTAGATACGCAGTATTTT.

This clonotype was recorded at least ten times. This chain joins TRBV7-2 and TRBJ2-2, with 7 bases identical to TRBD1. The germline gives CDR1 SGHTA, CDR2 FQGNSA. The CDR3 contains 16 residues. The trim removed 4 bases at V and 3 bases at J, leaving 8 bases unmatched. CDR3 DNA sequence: TGTGCCAGCAGCTCAAGACAGGGAGTGTACACCGGGGAGCTGTTTTTT. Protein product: CASSSRQGVYTGELFF.

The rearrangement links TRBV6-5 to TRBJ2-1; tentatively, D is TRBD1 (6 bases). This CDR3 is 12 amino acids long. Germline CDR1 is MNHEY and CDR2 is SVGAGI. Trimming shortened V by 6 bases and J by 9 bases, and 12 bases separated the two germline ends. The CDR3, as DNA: TGTGCCAGCAGCGGCAGGGGAAGTGAGCAGTTCTTC. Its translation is CASSGRGSEQFF.

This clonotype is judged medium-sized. The CDR3 coding sequence is TGTGCCAGTAGTATTATGGGCGGTGTTTTCGATGAGCAGTTCTTC. Translated, it gives CASSIMGGVFDEQFF. The V and J genes are TRBV19 and TRBJ2-1; D is unresolved. The CDR3 is 15 residues long. Germline loops: CDR1 LNHDA, CDR2 SQIVND (reference sequence). V lost 3 bases and J 8 bases, leaving 17 bases between the germline ends.

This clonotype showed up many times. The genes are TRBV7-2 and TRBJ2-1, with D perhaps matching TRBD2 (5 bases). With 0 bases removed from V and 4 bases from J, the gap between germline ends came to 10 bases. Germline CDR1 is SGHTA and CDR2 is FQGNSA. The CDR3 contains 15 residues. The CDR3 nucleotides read TGTGCCAGCAGCTTAGCGGGAGCCTATTACAATGAGCAGTTCTTC. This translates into CASSLAGAYYNEQFF.

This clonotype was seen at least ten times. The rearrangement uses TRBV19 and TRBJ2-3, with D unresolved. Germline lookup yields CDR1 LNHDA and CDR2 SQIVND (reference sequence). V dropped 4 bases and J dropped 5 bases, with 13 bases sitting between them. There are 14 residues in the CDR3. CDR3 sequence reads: CASSRGLQLDTQYF. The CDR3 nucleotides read TGTGCCAGTAGTAGGGGTCTCCAGCTAGATACGCAGTATTTT.

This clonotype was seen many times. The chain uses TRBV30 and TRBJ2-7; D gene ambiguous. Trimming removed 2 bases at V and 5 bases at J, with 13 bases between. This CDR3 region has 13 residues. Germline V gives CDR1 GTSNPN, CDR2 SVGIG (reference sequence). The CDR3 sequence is CAWSTRLSDEQYF. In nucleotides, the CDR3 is TGTGCCTGGAGTACCCGCCTGTCGGACGAGCAGTACTTC. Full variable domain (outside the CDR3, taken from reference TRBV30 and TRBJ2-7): SQTIHQWPATLVQPVGSPLSLECTVEGTSNPNLYWYRQAAGRGLQLLFYSVGIGQISSEVPQNLSASRPQDRQFILSSKKLLLSDSGFYLCAWSTRLSDEQYFGPGTRLTVT.

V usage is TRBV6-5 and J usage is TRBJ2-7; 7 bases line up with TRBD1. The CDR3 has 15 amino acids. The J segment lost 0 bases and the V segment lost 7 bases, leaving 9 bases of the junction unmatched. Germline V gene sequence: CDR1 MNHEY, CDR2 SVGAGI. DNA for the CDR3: TGTGCCAGCAAGGACCGGGACAGCAACTCCTACGAGCAGTACTTC. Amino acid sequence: CASKDRDSNSYEQYF.